The 9 T cell receptor beta chains presented below share a single source sample, sequenced in a study of vaccination effects on CD4 cells after COVID-19. Data came from immunoSEQ multiplex PCR; TCRdb stores just in-frame clones and leaves some out. The sample shows approximately 29,000 clones, more than 60% of them seen only once. Antigen-specific CD4+ T cells expanded by the ViraFEST assay with viral peptide pools were then sequenced. Culture lasted about ten days before CD4+ T cell isolation. PCR showed that the person got SARS-CoV-2 infection at some point between March and December 2020. These TCRs' antigens remain unknown. Sequences were derived from CD4+ T cells from PBMCs cultured with a peptide pool, sampled before COVID-19 vaccination. These receptors were collected from a human donor who had a prior SARS-CoV-2 infection.

The CDR3 loop is CASRGGTGVETQYF. The CDR3 coding sequence is TGTGCCAGCAGGGGGGGGACAGGGGTCGAGACCCAGTACTTC. The J gene is TRBJ2-5, the V gene TRBV5-8, with TRBD1 matching over 10 bases. Trimming cost V 5 bases and J 5 bases; bases outside gene matches: 6. The germline V gene has CDR1 SGHTS and CDR2 YDEGEE. The CDR3 is made up of 14 amino acids.

A few counts support this clone. The chain uses TRBV18 and TRBJ2-5; 9 bases match TRBD2. This CDR3 contains 15 residues. CDR1 KGHSH and CDR2 LQKENI come from the germline V gene. After removal of 4 bases from V and 1 base from J, the junction contained 4 bases not matched to a gene. The CDR3 DNA sequence: TGTGCCAGCTCACGCGGCGGGAGGGGCCAAGAGACCCAGTACTTC. This gives the protein CASSRGGRGQETQYF.

This rearrangement joins TRBV5-6 to TRBJ2-1; 9 bases are a match to TRBD2. This CDR3 has 16 residues. V dropped 4 bases and J dropped 4; count of bases not matched to a gene: 9. The germline gives CDR1 SGHDT, CDR2 YYEEEE. The CDR3 sequence: CASSAIIAGVYNEQFF. For the CDR3, the DNA is TGTGCCAGCAGCGCAATTATAGCGGGGGTTTACAATGAGCAGTTCTTC.

This clone has just a few counts. In DNA, the CDR3 is TGCGCCAGCGGTTCGGGCGGGAGACACAATGAGCAGTTCTTC. This translates into CASGSGGRHNEQFF. The J gene is TRBJ2-1, the V gene TRBV10-1, with 7 bases identical to TRBD2. The CDR3 is made up of 14 amino acids. Germline V gives CDR1 WNHNN, CDR2 SYGVQD (reference sequence). V dropped 8 bases and J dropped 5; count of bases not matched to a gene: 9.

The chain links TRBV7-9 to TRBJ2-3, with 12 bases fitting TRBD2. This CDR3 has 15 residues. The V gene end was trimmed by 4 bases and the J gene end by 9 bases; junction bases not matched to a gene: 8. In germline, CDR1 is SEHNR, CDR2 FQNEAQ (reference sequence). DNA of the CDR3: TGTGCCAGCAGCTGGGGGCTAGCGGGGGGGGACACGCAGTATTTT. It translates to CASSWGLAGGDTQYF.

CDR3 loop: CASSWDRVGVITEAFF. CDR3 coding DNA: TGTGCCAGCAGTTGGGACCGGGTAGGGGTCATCACTGAAGCTTTCTTT. V is TRBV6-2 or TRBV6-3 and J is TRBJ1-1; possibly TRBD1 for D (5 bases). The CDR3 consists of 16 residues. Trimming took 4 bases from V and 4 from J, leaving 19 bases between them. From germline, CDR1 is MNHEY and CDR2 SVGEGT.

This clone has a handful of counts. This chain connects TRBV7-2 to TRBJ2-7; 9 bases are shared with TRBD2. Looked up from germline, CDR1 is SGHTA and CDR2 is FQGNSA. This CDR3 is built from 14 residues. V trimming: 2 bases; J trimming: 6 bases; junction bases outside the gene matches: 5. The chain's CDR3 is CASSLTKREVEQYF. Written as DNA, the CDR3 is TGTGCCAGCAGCTTAACAAAGCGGGAGGTCGAGCAGTACTTC.

In this sample, this clone turned up once. CDR3 in amino acids: CASSPLLAEGAGELFF. CDR3 in DNA: TGTGCCAGCTCACCACTACTAGCGGAGGGGGCCGGGGAGCTGTTTTTT. The chain uses TRBV18 and TRBJ2-2, with TRBD2 identical over 8 bases. The CDR3 spans 16 residues. Losses at the gene ends were 1 base for V and 6 bases for J; bases not matched to a gene: 7. Germline-derived CDR1 and CDR2 are KGHSH and LQKENI. Based on the CDR3 plus reference TRBV18 and TRBJ2-2, the full variable domain is NAGVMQNPRHLVRRRGQEARLRCSPMKGHSHVYWYRQLPEEGLKFMVYLQKENIIDESGMPKERFSAEFPKEGPSILRIQQVVRGDSAAYFCASSPLLAEGAGELFFGEGSRLTVL.

V is TRBV21-1 and J is TRBJ2-7; the table's TRBD2 call for D was not verified on the DNA. TRBV21-1 is termed a pseudogene. The CDR3 spans 10 residues. DNA of the CDR3: TGTGCCTCGGGGTCTTCCGAGCAGTACTTC. It yields the protein CASGSSEQYF.